Shown below are 14 T cell receptor beta chains from a single sample sequenced in a study of T cells in Graves' hyperthyroidism and ophthalmopathy. Amplified TCR beta CDR3 regions came from RNA transcripts. RT-PCR in the first round (using the HTBI primer set) targeted the TCR CDR3. TCRdb reprocessed the multiplex PCR reads with MiXCR, giving one entry per CDR3 protein. The repertoire holds around 700,000 distinct CDR3 sequences, with around 19% as singletons. The sample comprised blood. These receptors were collected from a woman aged 45-59 years with Graves' hyperthyroidism that later progressed to Graves' ophthalmopathy.

This clonotype showed up just a few times. The chain carries TRBV6-5 and TRBJ2-5; D not certain. The ends were cut back, 2 bases at V and 5 bases at J, with 9 bases in the middle. CDR1 and CDR2 from the germline V gene are MNHEY and SVGAGI. The CDR3 spans 13 residues. DNA of the CDR3: TGTGCCAGCAGTTACGGGCCGAACGAGACCCAGTACTTC. It is translated as CASSYGPNETQYF.

This clonotype was observed at least ten times. V and J are TRBV6-1 and TRBJ2-7, with 8 bases aligning to TRBD1. The length of the CDR3 is 15 residues. With V trimmed by 5 bases and J by 3 bases, 9 bases remained unmatched. CDR1 and CDR2 (germline): MNHNS, SASEGT. The CDR3 DNA reads as TGTGCCAGCAGTCAAGTCAGGGGGCCCTACTACGAGCAGTACTTC. As protein: CASSQVRGPYYEQYF.

This clonotype was observed a few times. This chain connects TRBV5-1 to TRBJ1-2; 8 nucleotides line up with TRBD1. Germline V gene lookup returns CDR1 SGHRS and CDR2 YFSETQ. The V segment lost 0 bases and the J segment 4 bases; nucleotides outside the gene matches: 5. The CDR3 runs to 15 residues. This CDR3 reads CASSLATGGGYGYTF. Written as DNA, the CDR3 is TGCGCCAGCAGCTTGGCTACAGGGGGGGGCTATGGCTACACCTTC. The variable domain in full, with the rest retrieved from reference TRBV5-1 and TRBJ1-2, is KAGVTQTPRYLIKTRGQQVTLSCSPISGHRSVSWYQQTPGQGLQFLFEYFSETQRNKGNFPGRFSGRQFSNSRSEMNVSTLELGDSALYLCASSLATGGGYGYTFGSGTRLTVV.

This clonotype was seen repeatedly, ten times or more. The chain combines TRBV5-1 with TRBJ1-5, with a possible D match to TRBD1 (5 bases). Trimming removed 0 bases at V and 0 bases at J, with 10 bases between. Germline V gene sequence: CDR1 SGHRS, CDR2 YFSETQ. This CDR3 comprises 16 residues. This CDR3 is CASSLGGSHSNQPQHF. In nucleotides, the CDR3 is TGCGCCAGCAGCTTGGGGGGCAGCCATAGCAATCAGCCCCAGCATTTT.

Many counts were recorded for this clonotype. This chain uses TRBV7-8 with TRBJ2-2; D is undetermined. The germline gives CDR1 SGHVS, CDR2 FQNEAQ. CDR3 length: 16 amino acids. The V gene lost 1 base and the J gene lost 3 bases, with 12 bases spanning the gap. The CDR3 region has the DNA TGTGCCAGCAGCTTAGGAGACGGTTCTTACACCGGGGAGCTGTTTTTT. Translating gives CASSLGDGSYTGELFF.

Many counts were recorded for this clonotype. The rearrangement joins TRBV13 to TRBJ2-7, with D perhaps TRBD1 (6 bases). Germline loops: CDR1 PRHDT, CDR2 FYEKMQ (reference sequence). V was trimmed by 5 bases and J by 3 bases, leaving 11 bases between them. The CDR3 length is 13 residues. The CDR3 reads CASSTGHYYEQYF. The CDR3, as DNA: TGTGCCAGCAGCACGGGACACTACTACGAGCAGTACTTC.

This clonotype showed up just a few times. The rearrangement links TRBV6-1 to TRBJ2-5; no clear D. The CDR3 runs to 15 residues. Germline loops: CDR1 MNHNS, CDR2 SASEGT. The V end was cut by 2 bases, the J end by 0 bases, with 10 bases between. The CDR3 nucleotides are TGTGCCAGCAGTGAAATGGACGGATACCAAGAGACCCAGTACTTC. It encodes CASSEMDGYQETQYF.

This clonotype was recorded a few times. The rearrangement joins TRBV19 to TRBJ1-2; 11 positions match TRBD1. The CDR3 runs 14 residues. Unmatched junction bases numbered 10, after V lost 8 bases and J lost 8 bases. Germline CDR1 and CDR2: LNHDA and SQIVND (reference sequence). The DNA of the CDR3 is TGTGCCAGTGGCCTCGGACAGGGGGCGGGAGGCTACACCTTC. This sequence encodes CASGLGQGAGGYTF.

J is TRBJ2-5 and V is TRBV10-3; 8 bases match TRBD2. Germline V CDR1 and CDR2: ENHRY, SYGVKD. The CDR3 runs to 15 residues. The J segment lost 5 bases and the V segment lost 9 bases, leaving 14 bases of the junction unmatched. Here the CDR3 reads CAISGAAGGEETQYF. The CDR3 region has the DNA TGTGCCATTTCTGGGGCGGCGGGGGGCGAGGAGACCCAGTACTTC.

This clonotype has just a few counts. The rearrangement joins TRBV24-1 to TRBJ2-3, with 8 bases that match TRBD1. The germline CDR1 and CDR2 sequences are KGHDR and SFDVKD. CDR3 length: 14 amino acids. With V trimmed by 11 bases and J by 1 base, 7 bases remained unmatched. The CDR3 reads CAISDRAGTDTQYF. The CDR3 DNA is TGTGCCATTTCGGACAGGGCGGGCACAGATACGCAGTATTTT.

V gene TRBV28 combines with J gene TRBJ2-1; 11 nucleotides line up with TRBD2. This CDR3 region has 17 residues. J was trimmed by 2 bases and V by 5 bases; bases with no gene match: 8. Germline V gives CDR1 MDHEN, CDR2 SYDVKM. The CDR3 region is CASSKRLAGITYNEQFF. CDR3 nucleotides: TGTGCCAGCAGTAAGCGACTAGCGGGAATAACCTACAATGAGCAGTTCTTC.

The V call is TRBV6-2 or TRBV6-3, the J call TRBJ2-2; D uncertain. The CDR3 covers 14 residues. V gave up 2 bases and J gave up 3 bases, with 7 bases separating them. The V gene's germline CDR1 is MNHEY and CDR2 SVGEGT. The CDR3 here is CASSYREDTGELFF. Here the CDR3 DNA reads TGTGCCAGCAGTTACAGGGAAGACACCGGGGAGCTGTTTTTT.

This clonotype was counted ten times or more. This chain uses TRBV20-1 with TRBJ2-7, with D perhaps being TRBD1 or TRBD2 (5 bases each). The CDR3 sequence is 15 residues long. Germline V lookup: CDR1 DFQATT, CDR2 SNEGSKA (reference sequence). V lost 4 bases and J 2 bases, leaving 18 bases between the germline ends. The CDR3 DNA reads TGCAGTGCTACCCAGTTGGGGGTAACAACCTACGAGCAGTACTTC. Translation: CSATQLGVTTYEQYF.

The J gene is TRBJ1-5, the V gene TRBV6-2 or TRBV6-3; weak D call: TRBD1 (5 bases). CDR3 length: 13 amino acids. The V gene lost 5 bases and the J gene lost 5 bases, with 10 bases spanning the gap. CDR1 is MNHEY and CDR2 is SVGEGT in the germline V gene. CDR3 protein: CASSGGAYQPQHF. The CDR3 nucleotides read TGTGCCAGCAGTGGAGGGGCCTATCAGCCCCAGCATTTT.